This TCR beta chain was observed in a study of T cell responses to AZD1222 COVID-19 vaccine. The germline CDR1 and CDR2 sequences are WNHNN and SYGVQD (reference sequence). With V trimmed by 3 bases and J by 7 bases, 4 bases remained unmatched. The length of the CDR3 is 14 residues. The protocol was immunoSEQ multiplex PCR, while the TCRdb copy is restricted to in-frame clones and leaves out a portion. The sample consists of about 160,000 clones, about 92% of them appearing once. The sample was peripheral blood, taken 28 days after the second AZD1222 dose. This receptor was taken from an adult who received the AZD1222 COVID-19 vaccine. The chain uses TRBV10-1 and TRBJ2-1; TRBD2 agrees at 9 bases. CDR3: CASSDAGGTNEQFF. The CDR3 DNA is TGCGCCAGCAGTGATGCGGGAGGGACGAATGAGCAGTTCTTC.